The next 32 T cell receptor beta chains were all read from a single sample in a study of early T cells in non-severe SARS-CoV-2 infection. MiXCR, run by TCRdb on the 5' RACE reads, gives a single entry per CDR3 protein. The profile shows tens of thousands of distinct CDR3 sequences, around 6.3% of them singletons. This specimen was whole blood, taken at baseline. The receptors stem from an adult who was a healthcare worker with PCR-confirmed SARS-CoV-2 infection or an uninfected control (not recorded which).

There are many counts of this clonotype. This chain uses TRBV10-3 with TRBJ2-1; no definite D call. V was shortened by 2 bases and J by 4 bases, with 6 bases between the two germline ends. There are 13 residues in the CDR3. Per germline, CDR1 ENHRY and CDR2 SYGVKD. The CDR3 DNA is TGTGCCATCAGTGAGGAGCCGTACAATGAGCAGTTCTTC. Residues: CAISEEPYNEQFF.

In its sample, this clonotype was seen many times. The chain joins TRBV13 to TRBJ2-1; no definite D call. Per germline, CDR1 PRHDT and CDR2 FYEKMQ (reference sequence). The CDR3 has 15 residues. The V end was cut by 2 bases, the J end by 0 bases, with 8 bases between. The chain's CDR3 is CASSLNGVSYNEQFF. In nucleotides, the CDR3 is TGTGCCAGCAGCTTAAACGGTGTCTCCTACAATGAGCAGTTCTTC.

This clonotype was seen at least ten times. V gene TRBV2 combines with J gene TRBJ2-5; TRBD1 agrees at 7 bases. Germline V gives CDR1 SNHLY, CDR2 FYNNEI. The V and J ends lost 6 bases and 5 bases, in that order; junction bases with no gene match: 9. There are 14 residues in the CDR3. The CDR3 DNA reads TGTGCCAGCAGAGATGGGACAGCCCAGGAGACCCAGTACTTC. Its translation is CASRDGTAQETQYF. The full variable domain, with the rest looked up from reference TRBV2 and TRBJ2-5, is EPEVTQTPSHQVTQMGQEVILRCVPISNHLYFYWYRQILGQKVEFLVSFYNNEISEKSEIFDDQFSVERPDGSNFTLKIRSTKLEDSAMYFCASRDGTAQETQYFGPGTRLLVL.

This clonotype was seen ten or more times. The chain combines TRBV7-3 with TRBJ2-2, with 7 bases fitting TRBD1. The CDR3 loop spans 15 amino acids. Germline CDR1 is SGHTA and CDR2 is FQGTGA. J lost 0 bases, V lost 4 bases, and 2 bases had no gene match. As DNA, the CDR3 is TGTGCCAGCAGCTCGACAGGGACGAACACCGGGGAGCTGTTTTTT. This codes for CASSSTGTNTGELFF.

V is TRBV12-3 or TRBV12-4 and J is TRBJ2-7; D is perhaps TRBD2 (6 bases). The CDR3 length is 14 residues. V was shortened by 6 bases and J by 7 bases, with 19 bases between the two germline ends. In DNA form, the CDR3 reads TGTGCCAGCAGGAGGGACTCGTTGGGGAGAGAGCAGTACTTC. This gives the protein CASRRDSLGREQYF.

There are a few counts of this clonotype. The chain has TRBV24-1 and TRBJ2-3; D is uncertain. Germline loops: CDR1 KGHDR, CDR2 SFDVKD. This CDR3 region has 13 residues. Trimming pared 9 bases from V and 2 bases from J, leaving 11 bases between. This chain's CDR3 is CATGDGFTDTQYF. The CDR3 DNA follows: TGTGCCACCGGGGATGGGTTCACAGATACGCAGTATTTT.

The chain has TRBV7-9 and TRBJ2-7; 8 nucleotides match TRBD2. CDR3 length: 15 amino acids. Germline V gene data show CDR1 as SEHNR and CDR2 as FQNEAQ (reference sequence). V dropped 1 base and J dropped 1; count of bases not matched to a gene: 3. CDR3 residues: CASSLGTSLSYEQYF. In nucleotides, the CDR3 is TGTGCCAGCAGCTTAGGGACTAGCCTTTCCTACGAGCAGTACTTC. The full variable domain, in which reference TRBV7-9 and TRBJ2-7 provide the parts outside the CDR3, is DTGVSQNPRHKITKRGQNVTFRCDPISEHNRLYWYRQTLGQGPEFLTYFQNEAQLEKSRLLSDRFSAERPKGSFSTLEIQRTEQGDSAMYLCASSLGTSLSYEQYFGPGTRLTVT.

V usage is TRBV29-1 and J usage is TRBJ1-1; a weak D match, TRBD1 (5 bases). The germline V and J ends were trimmed by 7 bases and 5 bases, with 20 bases remaining between them. The CDR3 spans 14 residues. CDR1 SQVTM and CDR2 ANQGSEA come from the germline V gene. The CDR3 DNA is TGCAGCGGCGGAACTGACGGGGCGGGGACTGAAGCTTTCTTT. Translating gives CSGGTDGAGTEAFF.

The chain is built from TRBV6-2 or TRBV6-3 and TRBJ1-1, with D perhaps TRBD1 (5 bases). The CDR3 contains 15 residues. V lost 2 bases to trimming and J lost 2 bases, with 12 bases between them. Germline assignment: CDR1 MNHEY and CDR2 SVGEGT. CDR3 sequence reads: CASSYTGHFNTEAFF. The CDR3 DNA reads TGTGCCAGCAGTTACACCGGACACTTCAACACTGAAGCTTTCTTT.

This clonotype was observed a few times. The rearrangement uses TRBV18 and TRBJ2-3; 7 bases are a match to TRBD2. The CDR3 covers 15 residues. After removal of 2 bases from V and 4 bases from J, the junction contained 6 bases not matched to a gene. Germline V gives CDR1 KGHSH, CDR2 LQKENI. The CDR3 region has the DNA TGTGCCAGCTCACCATCAGCGGGAAGTTCAGATACGCAGTATTTT. Amino acids: CASSPSAGSSDTQYF.

This clonotype was counted many times. The genes are TRBV6-5 and TRBJ2-7; possible D gene TRBD2, 6 bases. Germline V gives CDR1 MNHEY, CDR2 SVGAGI. V lost 2 bases and J 4 bases, leaving 12 bases between the germline ends. The CDR3 is 14 amino acids. The DNA for the CDR3 is TGTGCCAGCAGTTACGCGCCTAGCGTGTACGAGCAGTACTTC. Translation gives CASSYAPSVYEQYF.

The CDR3 loop is CATRRAGGTDTQYF. The CDR3 bases are TGTGCCACCCGCAGGGCGGGAGGTACAGATACGCAGTATTTT. The V call is TRBV24-1, the J call TRBJ2-3; 8 bases map to TRBD2. Looked up from germline, CDR1 is KGHDR and CDR2 is SFDVKD. V was clipped by 9 bases and J by 3 bases; unmatched bases: 7. The CDR3 is 14 residues long.

The CDR3 reads CASSLAAGAGGYF. The DNA of the CDR3 is TGTGCCAGCAGCTTAGCCGCGGGAGCCGGCGGCTACTTC. The chain uses TRBV7-2 and TRBJ2-7, with 7 nucleotides matching TRBD2. The CDR3 loop spans 13 amino acids. Germline CDR1 is SGHTA and CDR2 is FQGNSA. With V trimmed by 0 bases and J by 13 bases, 9 bases remained unmatched.

The sample holds a few counts of this clonotype. The chain employs TRBV10-3 and TRBJ2-2; maybe TRBD1 (6 bases). Between the trimmed V and J ends, which lost 3 bases and 4 bases, there was a span of 12 bases. Germline assignment: CDR1 ENHRY and CDR2 SYGVKD. The CDR3 length is 15 residues. CDR3 protein: CAISELQGTTGELFF. In DNA form, the CDR3 reads TGTGCCATCAGTGAACTACAGGGTACCACCGGGGAGCTGTTTTTT.

In this sample, this clonotype turned up a few times. This rearrangement joins TRBV7-2 to TRBJ2-1; D unresolved. Trimming cost V 4 bases and J 5 bases, with 9 bases left between them. The CDR3 contains 13 residues. The germline gives CDR1 SGHTA, CDR2 FQGNSA. The CDR3 DNA follows: TGTGCCAGCAGCTCCCCCGGGCACAATGAGCAGTTCTTC. Translated, it gives CASSSPGHNEQFF.

This clonotype came up a few times. The chain links TRBV2 to TRBJ2-6, with D hard to call. Germline V lookup: CDR1 SNHLY, CDR2 FYNNEI. The CDR3 is 15 residues long. V was clipped by 6 bases and J by 4 bases, with 13 bases between them. CDR3 region: CASSLRVSGANVLTF. The CDR3 DNA sequence: TGTGCCAGCAGCCTTAGGGTGAGCGGGGCCAACGTCCTGACTTTC.

The gene calls are TRBV28 and TRBJ2-7, with D possibly being TRBD1 or TRBD2 (5 bases each). CDR1 is MDHEN, CDR2 SYDVKM, per germline. The V gene lost 6 bases and the J gene lost 7 bases, with 13 bases spanning the gap. The CDR3 has 12 residues. The CDR3, as DNA: TGTGCCAGCAGCCCGGGGCTCCAAGAGCAGTACTTC. It yields the protein CASSPGLQEQYF.

This clonotype showed up many times. The gene calls are TRBV7-2 and TRBJ2-1, with 8 nucleotides matching TRBD2. With 4 bases clipped from V and 2 bases from J, the junction kept 7 bases outside the gene matches. CDR1 SGHTA and CDR2 FQGNSA come from the germline V gene. The CDR3 contains 16 residues. The CDR3 region has the DNA TGTGCCAGCAGCTCAGGATTTAGCGGGACCTACAATGAGCAGTTCTTC. It encodes CASSSGFSGTYNEQFF.

This chain connects TRBV3-1 to TRBJ2-7, with 11 positions matching TRBD2. CDR3 size: 16 residues. With 4 bases clipped from V and 1 base from J, the junction kept 6 bases outside the gene matches. In germline, CDR1 is LGHDT, CDR2 YNNKEL (reference sequence). The CDR3 spells CASSRTSGGRSYEQYF. Written as DNA, the CDR3 is TGTGCCAGCAGCCGCACTAGCGGGGGCAGGTCCTACGAGCAGTACTTC.

The chain carries TRBV20-1 and TRBJ2-1, with D unclear. Per the germline V gene, CDR1 is DFQATT and CDR2 is SNEGSKA (reference sequence). The CDR3 is 16 residues long. V lost 2 bases, J lost 0 bases, and 14 bases lay in between. This CDR3 is CSARPPVRSSYNEQFF. For the CDR3, the DNA is TGCAGTGCTAGACCTCCGGTACGAAGCTCCTACAATGAGCAGTTCTTC.

Many counts were recorded for this clonotype. The CDR3, as DNA: TGTGCCAGCACCCCTCCGTTCCCGAGCTCCTACGAGCAGTACTTC. Protein sequence: CASTPPFPSSYEQYF. The chain joins TRBV28 to TRBJ2-7; D gene uncertain. The CDR3 has 15 residues. The V end was cut by 7 bases, the J end by 0 bases, with 16 bases between. Germline V lookup: CDR1 MDHEN, CDR2 SYDVKM. The full variable domain, in which reference TRBV28 and TRBJ2-7 provide the parts outside the CDR3, is DVKVTQSSRYLVKRTGEKVFLECVQDMDHENMFWYRQDPGLGLRLIYFSYDVKMKEKGDIPEGYSVSREKKERFSLILESASTNQTSMYLCASTPPFPSSYEQYFGPGTRLTVT.

The rearrangement uses TRBV7-3 and TRBJ1-1, with a weak D call TRBD1 (5 bases). The V end was cut by 2 bases, the J end by 0 bases, with 22 bases between. In germline, CDR1 is SGHTA, CDR2 FQGTGA. This CDR3 spans 19 amino acids. CDR3 sequence: CASSLPNRGHIVMNTEAFF. The DNA of the CDR3 is TGTGCCAGCAGCTTACCGAACCGTGGACACATTGTTATGAACACTGAAGCTTTCTTT.

This clonotype occurred many times. This chain joins TRBV7-2 and TRBJ1-4, with unresolved D. Germline-derived CDR1 and CDR2 are SGHTA and FQGNSA. The CDR3 totals 14 residues. V shed 1 base and J shed 8 bases, with 11 bases lying between them. The CDR3 bases are TGTGCCAGCAGCTTAGACGCGGGAGGGGAAAAACTGTTTTTT. This translates into CASSLDAGGEKLFF.

The gene calls are TRBV19 and TRBJ2-1; D unresolved. This CDR3 is built from 16 residues. Trimming took 4 bases from V and 1 from J, leaving 14 bases between them. The germline V gene encodes CDR1 LNHDA and CDR2 SQIVND (reference sequence). The CDR3 nucleotides read TGTGCCAGTAGTACTCACCCCCACAGTTCCTACAATGAGCAGTTCTTC. It translates to CASSTHPHSSYNEQFF. The entire variable domain, with the rest obtained from reference TRBV19 and TRBJ2-1, is as follows: DGGITQSPKYLFRKEGQNVTLSCEQNLNHDAMYWYRQDPGQGLRLIYYSQIVNDFQKGDIAEGYSVSREKKESFPLTVTSAQKNPTAFYLCASSTHPHSSYNEQFFGPGTRLTVL.

The chain couples TRBV18 to TRBJ1-1; D remains ambiguous. Germline values: CDR1 KGHSH, CDR2 LQKENI. The CDR3 length is 13 residues. With 2 bases removed from V and 0 bases from J, the gap between germline ends came to 4 bases. CDR3 nucleotides: TGTGCCAGCTCACCATCCATGAACACTGAAGCTTTCTTT. Protein: CASSPSMNTEAFF.

V gene TRBV24-1 combines with J gene TRBJ1-1; no clear D. Trimming pared 5 bases from V and 1 base from J, leaving 10 bases between. Germline values: CDR1 KGHDR, CDR2 SFDVKD. This CDR3 is 14 amino acids long. In DNA form, the CDR3 reads TGTGCCACCAGTGCAAGGCCACCGAACACTGAAGCTTTCTTT. Amino acids: CATSARPPNTEAFF.

As for this clonotype: A much larger clone lies a single base off, so this may be a read error. Since no conserved phenylalanine or tryptophan closes the CDR3, a read error is the likely cause. This chain joins TRBV6-2 or TRBV6-3 and TRBJ1-5; a possible D gene is TRBD1 (5 bases). V lost 0 bases and J 5 bases, leaving 14 bases between the germline ends. Germline lookup yields CDR1 MNHEY and CDR2 SVGEGT. The CDR3 consists of 16 residues. CDR3 loop: CASSYSPGGEDQPQHL. The CDR3 DNA follows: TGTGCCAGCAGTTACTCCCCGGGAGGGGAGGATCAGCCCCAGCATTTG.

This clonotype has only a few counts. This sequence joins TRBV2 and TRBJ1-2; TRBD1 is a possible D gene (5 bases). This CDR3 contains 14 residues. Trimming left V 2 bases short and J 0 bases short, with 7 bases between. Germline CDR1 reads SNHLY; CDR2 reads FYNNEI. The CDR3 is CASSEQGSNYGYTF. The CDR3, as DNA: TGTGCCAGCAGTGAACAGGGATCTAACTATGGCTACACCTTC.

There are many counts of this clonotype. The chain links TRBV20-1 to TRBJ2-7; D may be TRBD1 (5 bases). This CDR3 has 14 residues. Germline V CDR1 and CDR2: DFQATT, SNEGSKA (reference sequence). V shed 3 bases and J shed 0 bases, with 12 bases lying between them. This chain's CDR3 is CSARGRRNSYEQYF. The CDR3 coding sequence is TGCAGTGCTAGGGGGCGCAGAAACTCCTACGAGCAGTACTTC.

The gene calls are TRBV7-9 and TRBJ2-1, with TRBD2 identical over 8 bases. The germline gives CDR1 SEHNR, CDR2 FQNEAQ (reference sequence). J lost 4 bases, V lost 5 bases, and 7 bases had no gene match. CDR3 length: 15 amino acids. In DNA, the CDR3 is TGTGCCAGCAGCCCCCGGGAGGGCGGGTACAATGAGCAGTTCTTC. Translated, it gives CASSPREGGYNEQFF.

The J gene is TRBJ1-4, the V gene TRBV4-1, with D perhaps TRBD1 (6 bases). This CDR3 has 14 amino acids. CDR1 is MGHRA and CDR2 is YSYEKL in the germline V gene. V lost 4 bases to trimming and J lost 5 bases, with 11 bases between them. This CDR3 reads CASSLSTGNEKLFF. In nucleotides, the CDR3 is TGCGCCAGCAGCCTATCGACAGGAAATGAAAAACTGTTTTTT.

This chain connects TRBV16 to TRBJ1-5, with D possibly being TRBD1 (5 bases). Trimming took off 0 bases at V and 1 base at J, with 7 bases between the two ends. The V gene's germline CDR1 is KGHSY and CDR2 FQNENV. The CDR3 totals 15 residues. CDR3 sequence (DNA): TGTGCCAGCAGCCAATCGTGGGGCAGCAATCAGCCCCAGCATTTT. It yields the protein CASSQSWGSNQPQHF.